The 27 T cell receptor beta chains reported below all come from one sample, sequenced in a study of T cell clonality in common variable immunodeficiency. The study's findings and limits: Fewer deletions and N-nucleotide insertions were reportedly seen in common variable immunodeficiency TCR beta sequences.

Clones were sequenced by immunoSEQ multiplex PCR, and TCRdb holds only the in-frame ones, with some missing. The repertoire shows under 20,000 clones, none seen only once; the top ten take around 25%. These receptors have no known antigen. Sequencing was done on a sample of peripheral blood mononuclear cells. These receptors all come from a human donor with common variable immunodeficiency.

By share, this clone counts as large. The read comes to an end 3 residues before the CDR3 does, leaving the germline J gene to fill in the end. This rearrangement joins TRBV7-9 to TRBJ2-7; the match to TRBD1 covers 7 bases. The CDR3 contains 15 residues. J gave up 3 bases and V 5 bases, and 10 bases lay outside the gene matches. Per germline, CDR1 SEHNR and CDR2 FQNEAQ (reference sequence). Incomplete CDR3 DNA: TGTGCCAGCAGCCTAAGACAGGGTAATATCTACGAG. Its protein product is CASSLRQGNIYE. The entire CDR3 protein is CASSLRQGNIYEQYF.

Concerning this clone itself: The missing CDR3 end, 3 residues past where the read stops, is filled in from the germline J gene. V and J are TRBV29-1 and TRBJ1-5, with 9 bases fitting TRBD1. The junction had 9 bases not matched to a gene; V was cut back by 6 bases and J by 6 bases. The CDR3 extends over 14 amino acids. Germline lookup yields CDR1 SQVTM and CDR2 ANQGSEA. The sequenced part of the CDR3 DNA is TGCAGCGTCGCCGAGGAGACAGGGGGTCAGCCC. Amino acids: CSVAEETGGQP. The whole CDR3 protein reads CSVAEETGGQPQHF.

This clone has a handful of counts. The CDR3 end is not reached by the read, which stops 3 residues before it; the germline J gene fills it in. The chain recombines TRBV18 with TRBJ2-1; 7 bases are a match to TRBD1. The CDR3 extends over 19 amino acids. The V segment lost 5 bases and the J segment 2 bases; nucleotides outside the gene matches: 18. The V gene's germline CDR1 is KGHSH and CDR2 LQKENI. CDR3 DNA (partial): TGTGCCAGCTCAATTTTGTTTAGGGGGCCCACGAACACCTACAATGAG. Translated: CASSILFRGPTNTYNE. The CDR3 as a whole reads CASSILFRGPTNTYNEQFF.

A remark on this clone: The read ends 3 residues early relative to the CDR3; the germline J gene fills the gap. The chain is built from TRBV7-2 and TRBJ2-2, with D uncertain. CDR3 length: 12 residues. Deletions cut 5 bases from V and 7 bases from J, with 8 bases between. Germline lookup yields CDR1 SGHTA and CDR2 FQGNSA. CDR3 bases read: TGTGCCAGCAGCGTTTACATCGGGGAG. As protein: CASSVYIGE. In full, the CDR3 reads CASSVYIGELFF.

This clone came up a few times. The read falls 3 residues short of the CDR3 end, and the missing part is taken from the germline J gene. The genes are TRBV7-9 and TRBJ2-5; perhaps TRBD2 as D (5 bases). The germline V and J ends were trimmed by 5 bases and 5 bases, with 12 bases remaining between them. The germline CDR1 and CDR2 sequences are SEHNR and FQNEAQ (reference sequence). The CDR3 runs to 13 residues. CDR3 sequence reads: CASSLPLDETQYF. The sequenced CDR3 bases are TGTGCCAGCAGCCTCCCACTAGATGAGACC.

The CDR3 spells CASSLGSLAGETQYF. The CDR3 DNA, read in part, is TGTGCCAGCAGCTTAGGTTCACTAGCAGGGGAGACC. The chain joins TRBV7-9 to TRBJ2-5, with TRBD2 as a possible D gene (6 bases). The missing CDR3 end, 3 residues past where the read stops, is filled in from the germline J gene. This CDR3 is built from 15 residues. Germline CDR1 SEHNR, CDR2 FQNEAQ (reference sequence). V lost 1 base and J 5 bases, leaving 14 bases between the germline ends. Full variable domain (outside the CDR3, taken from reference TRBV7-9 and TRBJ2-5): DTGVSQNPRHKITKRGQNVTFRCDPISEHNRLYWYRQTLGQGPEFLTYFQNEAQLEKSRLLSDRFSAERPKGSFSTLEIQRTEQGDSAMYLCASSLGSLAGETQYFGPGTRLLVL.

This clone was seen ten or more times. The read gets to within 3 residues of the CDR3 end, and the germline J gene fills in the rest. The V call is TRBV10-3, the J call TRBJ2-5, with TRBD1 identical over 8 bases. The CDR3 runs 16 residues. Germline CDR1 ENHRY, CDR2 SYGVKD. V was pared by 6 bases and J by 4 bases, with 13 bases of the junction left unmatched. The CDR3 DNA, read in part, is TGTGCCATCAGCCCCTTTGACAGGGGCAAGAGAGAGACC. This codes for CAISPFDRGKRET. In full, the CDR3 reads CAISPFDRGKRETQYF.

For this clone: The read gets to within 3 residues of the CDR3 end, and the germline J gene fills in the rest. The rearrangement joins TRBV19 to TRBJ2-3, with TRBD2 matching 8 bases. The CDR3 runs to 16 residues. Germline V lookup: CDR1 LNHDA, CDR2 SQIVND (reference sequence). Trimming removed 5 bases from V and 1 base from J; junction bases left unmatched: 8. The CDR3 loop reads CASSSRGGPGTDTQYF. The covered CDR3 bases are TGTGCCAGTAGTTCACGGGGGGGGCCGGGCACAGATACG. Using reference TRBV19 and TRBJ2-3 for the parts outside the CDR3, the full variable domain is DGGITQSPKYLFRKEGQNVTLSCEQNLNHDAMYWYRQDPGQGLRLIYYSQIVNDFQKGDIAEGYSVSREKKESFPLTVTSAQKNPTAFYLCASSSRGGPGTDTQYFGPGTRLTVL.

In the case of this clone: The read halts 3 residues ahead of the CDR3 end, with the missing end drawn from the germline J gene. The genes are TRBV7-3 and TRBJ2-1, with 10 bases aligning to TRBD2. The J segment lost 7 bases and the V segment lost 5 bases, leaving 11 bases of the junction unmatched. The length of the CDR3 is 16 residues. Germline V gene lookup returns CDR1 SGHTA and CDR2 FQGTGA. The CDR3 here is CASSPRWIAGGNEQFF. The sequenced part of the CDR3 DNA is TGTGCCAGCAGCCCAAGGTGGATAGCGGGAGGAAATGAG.

This clone turned up a few times. The CDR3 is cut off 3 residues early in the read; its end comes from the germline J gene. The chain employs TRBV7-8 and TRBJ2-7; TRBD1 matches 7 bases. Germline loops: CDR1 SGHVS, CDR2 FQNEAQ. The CDR3 extends over 14 amino acids. J was trimmed by 6 bases and V by 4 bases; bases with no gene match: 9. The chain's CDR3 is CASSSLPDRVEQYF. The DNA read from the CDR3 is TGTGCCAGCAGCTCGCTCCCTGACAGGGTCGAG.

As concerns this clone: Sequencing ends 3 residues short of the CDR3 end; the germline J gene provides the rest. The chain recombines TRBV7-9 with TRBJ2-7; 8 nucleotides line up with TRBD2. There are 14 residues in the CDR3. Germline assignment: CDR1 SEHNR and CDR2 FQNEAQ (reference sequence). Losses at the gene ends were 5 bases for V and 4 bases for J; bases not matched to a gene: 7. CDR3 DNA (partial): TGTGCCAGCAGCCAAAAGACTAGCGCGTACGAG. This translates into CASSQKTSAYE. The whole CDR3 sequence reads CASSQKTSAYEQYF.

Notes on this clone: The read finishes 3 residues shy of the CDR3 end, and the germline J gene is used to complete it. This rearrangement joins TRBV18 to TRBJ1-2, with D unclear. This CDR3 comprises 12 residues. Trimming stripped 3 bases from V and 4 bases from J, with 6 bases between. Looked up from germline, CDR1 is KGHSH and CDR2 is LQKENI. The sequenced CDR3 bases are TGTGCCAGCTCACCCGGTGGCTATGGC. It yields the protein CASSPGGYG. The CDR3, in full, reads CASSPGGYGYTF.

This clone has ten or more counts. Read data end 3 residues before the CDR3 end; the end is taken from the germline J gene. This chain joins TRBV20-1 and TRBJ1-6; the match to TRBD1 covers 8 bases. The germline CDR1 and CDR2 sequences are DFQATT and SNEGSKA (reference sequence). J was trimmed by 11 bases and V by 2 bases; bases with no gene match: 5. CDR3 size: 13 residues. CDR3 DNA (partial): TGCAGTGCTAGACAGGGGGCAAGGCCACCC. It specifies CSARQGARPP. The entire CDR3 is CSARQGARPPLHF.

In its sample, this clone was seen a few times. Incomplete CDR3 DNA: TGTGCCAGTTTGAGTACTTCTGGGGCCAACGTC. Its protein product is CASLSTSGANV. The whole CDR3 protein reads CASLSTSGANVLTF. The chain recombines TRBV19 with TRBJ2-6, with D unclear. Read sequence stops 3 residues before the CDR3 end, and the germline J gene provides the missing end. The V gene's germline CDR1 is LNHDA and CDR2 SQIVND (reference sequence). The V and J ends lost 8 bases and 1 base respectively, with 9 bases between them. This CDR3 spans 14 amino acids.

Worth noting for this clone: The CDR3 is cut off 3 residues early in the read; its end comes from the germline J gene. The chain links TRBV7-3 to TRBJ1-1; D might be TRBD1 (6 bases). V gave up 4 bases and J gave up 3 bases, with 18 bases separating them. Germline CDR1 reads SGHTA; CDR2 reads FQGTGA. CDR3 size: 16 residues. The CDR3 DNA, read in part, is TGTGCCAGCAGCTCCGCCGGGACACAAGTTGACACTGAA. Translation gives CASSSAGTQVDTE. From start to end, the CDR3 is CASSSAGTQVDTEAFF.

CDR3 region: CASSPTVSGSREKLFF. The DNA read from the CDR3 is TGTGCCAGCTCACCAACCGTGTCAGGGTCGAGGGAAAAA. The rearrangement joins TRBV18 to TRBJ1-4; a possible D gene is TRBD1 (5 bases). The CDR3 end is not reached by the read, which stops 3 residues before it; the germline J gene fills it in. V lost 2 bases and J lost 8, with 18 bases in between. Looked up from germline, CDR1 is KGHSH and CDR2 is LQKENI. The CDR3 totals 16 residues.

The CDR3 protein is CASSRRGYYEQYF. Partial CDR3 DNA: TGTGCCAGTAGTAGAAGGGGCTACTACGAG. The genes are TRBV19 and TRBJ2-7; possibly TRBD1 for D (5 bases). The read falls 3 residues short of the CDR3 end, and the missing part is taken from the germline J gene. CDR1 is LNHDA and CDR2 is SQIVND in the germline V gene (reference sequence). V lost 4 bases, J lost 3 bases, and 10 bases lay in between. CDR3 length: 13 residues.

A note on this clone: The sequenced fragment ends 3 residues before the CDR3 boundary, so the rest is inferred from the germline J gene. The V gene is TRBV19, the J gene TRBJ2-7; D is perhaps TRBD1 (6 bases). The CDR3 contains 16 residues. Germline lookup yields CDR1 LNHDA and CDR2 SQIVND (reference sequence). Trimming pared 10 bases from V and 4 bases from J, leaving 26 bases between. CDR3: CANTTGSSPRGYEQYF. Incomplete CDR3 DNA: TGTGCCAATACCACCGGCAGCTCACCAAGGGGGTACGAG.

Comment on this clone: Read coverage stops 3 residues before the CDR3 terminus; the germline J gene supplies the remainder. This chain links TRBV19 with TRBJ1-1, with 7 bases aligning to TRBD1. The CDR3 totals 13 residues. Trimming cost V 8 bases and J 6 bases; bases outside gene matches: 9. Germline-derived CDR1 and CDR2 are LNHDA and SQIVND (reference sequence). CDR3 DNA (partial): TGTGCCAGTCATACATTCGGACAGGCTGAA. Translated, it gives CASHTFGQAE. The entire CDR3 protein is CASHTFGQAEAFF.

This clone was found many times. The CDR3 end lies 3 residues beyond the end of the read and is filled in from the germline J gene. The chain has TRBV2 and TRBJ2-7; 9 positions agree with TRBD1. The trim removed 5 bases at V and 0 bases at J, leaving 5 bases unmatched. Germline V gene data show CDR1 as SNHLY and CDR2 as FYNNEI. The CDR3 length is 15 residues. CDR3 amino acids: CASSTGGITSYEQYF. CDR3 DNA, as far as it was read: TGTGCCAGCAGTACAGGGGGCATAACCTCCTACGAG.

A note on this clone: From the germline J gene comes the end of the CDR3, since the read stops 3 residues before it. The chain joins TRBV6-1 to TRBJ2-1; 7 positions agree with TRBD2. Trimming cost V 1 base and J 0 bases; bases outside gene matches: 0. In germline, CDR1 is MNHNS, CDR2 SASEGT. This CDR3 has 15 amino acids. Here the CDR3 reads CASSEGGGSYNEQFF. The covered CDR3 bases are TGTGCCAGCAGTGAAGGGGGGGGCTCCTACAATGAG.

This clone was seen at least ten times. The read is 3 residues too short to cover the CDR3 end, so that end is filled in from the germline J gene. The chain has TRBV27 and TRBJ1-1, with D perhaps TRBD1 (6 bases). Trimming took off 6 bases at V and 1 base at J, with 15 bases between the two ends. The CDR3 consists of 15 residues. CDR1 is MNHEY and CDR2 is SMNVEV in the germline V gene (reference sequence). This chain's CDR3 is CASSRTDRQNTEAFF. The covered CDR3 bases are TGTGCCAGCAGCCGCACGGACAGACAGAACACTGAA.

This clone was counted a few times. From the germline J gene comes the end of the CDR3, since the read stops 3 residues before it. The chain links TRBV7-3 to TRBJ2-1; 9 bases map to TRBD2. Germline CDR1 SGHTA, CDR2 FQGTGA. The V segment lost 1 base and the J segment 3 bases; nucleotides outside the gene matches: 4. There are 16 residues in the CDR3. The CDR3 protein is CASSLRASGVYNEQFF. The covered CDR3 bases are TGTGCCAGCAGCTTAAGGGCTAGCGGGGTCTACAATGAG.

Regarding this clone: The CDR3 is cut off 3 residues early in the read; its end comes from the germline J gene. The V call is TRBV7-6, the J call TRBJ1-3; 9 bases line up with TRBD1. The CDR3 loop spans 16 amino acids. J lost 4 bases, V lost 4 bases, and 8 bases had no gene match. CDR1 SGHVS and CDR2 FNYEAQ come from the germline V gene. This CDR3 is CASSSTGGFEGNTIYF. The sequenced CDR3 bases are TGTGCCAGCAGCTCGACAGGGGGGTTTGAAGGAAACACC.

This clone came up a few times. The CDR3 sequence is CASSATGTGPDTQYF. CDR3 bases read: TGTGCCAGCAGCGCGACCGGGACAGGTCCAGATACG. This rearrangement joins TRBV7-2 to TRBJ2-3; 8 bases align to TRBD1. The CDR3 end lies 3 residues beyond the end of the read and is filled in from the germline J gene. CDR3 size: 15 residues. CDR1 SGHTA and CDR2 FQGNSA come from the germline V gene. With V trimmed by 5 bases and J by 4 bases, 8 bases remained unmatched.

To note about this clone: Read data end 3 residues before the CDR3 end; the end is taken from the germline J gene. The rearrangement joins TRBV18 to TRBJ2-2; 7 bases agree with TRBD1. In germline, CDR1 is KGHSH, CDR2 LQKENI. The CDR3 spans 15 residues. With V trimmed by 2 bases and J by 6 bases, 6 bases remained unmatched. The CDR3 protein is CASSPTRGQAGELFF. Partial CDR3 DNA: TGTGCCAGCTCACCAACAAGGGGGCAGGCCGGGGAG.

This clone was recorded at least ten times. Incomplete CDR3 DNA: TGTGCCAGCAGTGCCAGGGAAAATCAGCCC. Translated: CASSARENQP. The entire CDR3 is CASSARENQPQHF. The chain is built from TRBV2 and TRBJ1-5; possibly TRBD1 for D (5 bases). The read terminates 3 residues before the CDR3 end, so the remaining end is supplied by the germline J gene. CDR3 length: 13 amino acids. Germline assignment: CDR1 SNHLY and CDR2 FYNNEI. The V gene lost 4 bases and the J gene lost 4 bases, with 8 bases spanning the gap.